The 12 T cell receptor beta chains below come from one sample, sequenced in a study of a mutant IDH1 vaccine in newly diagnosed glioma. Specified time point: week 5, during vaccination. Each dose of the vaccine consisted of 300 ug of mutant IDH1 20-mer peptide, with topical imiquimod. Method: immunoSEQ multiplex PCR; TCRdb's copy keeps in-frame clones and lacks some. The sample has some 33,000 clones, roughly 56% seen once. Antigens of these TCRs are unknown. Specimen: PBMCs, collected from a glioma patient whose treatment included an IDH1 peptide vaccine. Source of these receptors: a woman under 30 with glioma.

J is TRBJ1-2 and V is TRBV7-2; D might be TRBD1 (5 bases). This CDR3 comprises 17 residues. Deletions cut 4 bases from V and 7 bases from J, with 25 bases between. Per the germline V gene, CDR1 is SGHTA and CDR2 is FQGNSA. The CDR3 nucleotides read TGTGCCAGCAGCTCAATTTTTGGGGGGGTTGGGCTTGGTGGCTACACCTTC. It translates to CASSSIFGGVGLGGYTF.

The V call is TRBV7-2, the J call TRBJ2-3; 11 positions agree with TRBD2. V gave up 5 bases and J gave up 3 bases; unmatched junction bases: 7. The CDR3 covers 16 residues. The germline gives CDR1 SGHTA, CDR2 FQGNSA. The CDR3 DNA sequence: TGTGCCAGCAGCGTCTTAGCGGGGGGGAAAACAGATACGCAGTATTTT. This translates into CASSVLAGGKTDTQYF.

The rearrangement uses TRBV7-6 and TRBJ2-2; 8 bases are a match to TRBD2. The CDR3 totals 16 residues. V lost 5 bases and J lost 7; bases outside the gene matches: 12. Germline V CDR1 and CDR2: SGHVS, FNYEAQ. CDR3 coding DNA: TGTGCCAGCAGCATACTAGCGGCTACAATGGGCGGGGAGCTGTTTTTT. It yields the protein CASSILAATMGGELFF.

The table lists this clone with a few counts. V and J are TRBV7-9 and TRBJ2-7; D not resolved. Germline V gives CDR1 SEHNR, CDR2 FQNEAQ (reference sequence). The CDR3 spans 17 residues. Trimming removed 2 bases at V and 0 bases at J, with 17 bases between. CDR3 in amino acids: CASSLWLGQSGSYEQYF. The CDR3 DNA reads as TGTGCCAGCAGCTTATGGTTAGGGCAAAGTGGCTCCTACGAGCAGTACTTC.

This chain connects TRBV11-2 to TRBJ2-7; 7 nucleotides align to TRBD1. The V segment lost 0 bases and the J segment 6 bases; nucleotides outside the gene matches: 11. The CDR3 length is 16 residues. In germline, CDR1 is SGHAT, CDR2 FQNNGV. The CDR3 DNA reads TGTGCCAGCAGCTTAGACCAGGGGACAGTAGTAAGCGAGCAGTACTTC. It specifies CASSLDQGTVVSEQYF.

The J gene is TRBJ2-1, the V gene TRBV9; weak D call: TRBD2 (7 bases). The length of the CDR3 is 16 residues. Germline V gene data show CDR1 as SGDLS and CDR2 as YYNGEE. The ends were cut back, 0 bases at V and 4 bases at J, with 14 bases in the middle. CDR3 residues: CASSVESRGAYNEQFF. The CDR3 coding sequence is TGTGCCAGCAGCGTAGAGAGCCGGGGGGCATACAATGAGCAGTTCTTC.

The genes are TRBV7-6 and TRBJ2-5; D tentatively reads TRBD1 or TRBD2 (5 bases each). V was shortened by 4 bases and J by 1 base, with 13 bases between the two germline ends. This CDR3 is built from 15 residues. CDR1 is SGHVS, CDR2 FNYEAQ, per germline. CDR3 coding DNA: TGTGCCAGCAGCTCCATTAGGGACGGCCAAGAGACCCAGTACTTC. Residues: CASSSIRDGQETQYF.

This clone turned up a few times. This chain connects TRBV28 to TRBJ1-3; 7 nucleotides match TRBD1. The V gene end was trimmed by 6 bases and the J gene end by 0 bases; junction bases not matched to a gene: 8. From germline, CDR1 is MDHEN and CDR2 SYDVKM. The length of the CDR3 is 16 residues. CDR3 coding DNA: TGTGCCAGCAGCCACCCGGGACAGCTCTCTGGAAACACCATATATTTT. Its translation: CASSHPGQLSGNTIYF.

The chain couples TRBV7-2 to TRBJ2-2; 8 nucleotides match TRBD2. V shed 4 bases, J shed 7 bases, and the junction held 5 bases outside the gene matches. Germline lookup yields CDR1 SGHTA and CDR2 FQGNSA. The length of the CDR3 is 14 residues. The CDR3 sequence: CASSSREGIGELFF. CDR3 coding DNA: TGTGCCAGCAGCTCCCGGGAGGGTATCGGGGAGCTGTTTTTT.

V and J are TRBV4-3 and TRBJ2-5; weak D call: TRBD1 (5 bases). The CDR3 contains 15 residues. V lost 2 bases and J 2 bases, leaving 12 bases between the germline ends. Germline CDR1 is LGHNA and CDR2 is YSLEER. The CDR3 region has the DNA TGCGCCAGCAGCCAAACGTTGACAGTTCAAGAGACCCAGTACTTC. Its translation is CASSQTLTVQETQYF.

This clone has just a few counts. Here the CDR3 DNA reads TGTGCCAGCAGTGACCAGGGGAGGGCTTTCTTT. It encodes CASSDQGRAFF. V is TRBV6-4 and J is TRBJ1-1; D possibly corresponds to TRBD1 (6 bases). This CDR3 contains 11 residues. V lost 2 bases to trimming and J lost 11 bases, with 9 bases between them. Germline CDR1 reads MRHNA; CDR2 reads SNTAGT.

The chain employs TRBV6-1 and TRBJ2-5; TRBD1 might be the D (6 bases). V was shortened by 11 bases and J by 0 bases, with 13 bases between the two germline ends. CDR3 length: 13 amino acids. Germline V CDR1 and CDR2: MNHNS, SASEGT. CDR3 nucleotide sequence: TGTGCCGAGGCGCGGACAGACCAAGAGACCCAGTACTTC. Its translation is CAEARTDQETQYF.